The present entry profiles one T cell receptor (beta chain) with its context. Its matching antigen is unknown. Germline V CDR1 and CDR2: SGHNT, YYREEE (reference sequence). This CDR3 region has 12 residues. The V gene lost 4 bases and the J gene lost 8 bases, with 12 bases spanning the gap. This entry is derived from a study of cytomegalovirus exposure and HLA in healthy donors. This PCR relied on a set of 60 Vbeta primers and 13 Jbeta primers. Sequencing was performed with immunoSEQ multiplex PCR; in TCRdb, only in-frame clones are kept and a portion is missing. The sample shows fewer than 250,000 clones, about four fifths of them seen only once. This cohort consisted of healthy bone marrow donors. Overall study findings and caveats: Accurate predictions that matched the HLA-A and HLA-B alleles of most subjects were reportedly made from TCR beta sequences. The number of N-insertions in an Asian-associated ancestry cluster was reportedly below the approximately 680-donor mean in a later analysis. No immune exposure information besides CMV serostatus was available.

This receptor was identified in a man between 40 and 49 years old in good health and CMV-seropositive. Sequencing input: PBMCs. V is TRBV5-4 and J is TRBJ1-2; perhaps TRBD1 as D (5 bases). CDR3 residues: CASSPAGGGYTF. The CDR3 nucleotides are TGTGCCAGCAGCCCAGCGGGGGGAGGCTACACCTTC.